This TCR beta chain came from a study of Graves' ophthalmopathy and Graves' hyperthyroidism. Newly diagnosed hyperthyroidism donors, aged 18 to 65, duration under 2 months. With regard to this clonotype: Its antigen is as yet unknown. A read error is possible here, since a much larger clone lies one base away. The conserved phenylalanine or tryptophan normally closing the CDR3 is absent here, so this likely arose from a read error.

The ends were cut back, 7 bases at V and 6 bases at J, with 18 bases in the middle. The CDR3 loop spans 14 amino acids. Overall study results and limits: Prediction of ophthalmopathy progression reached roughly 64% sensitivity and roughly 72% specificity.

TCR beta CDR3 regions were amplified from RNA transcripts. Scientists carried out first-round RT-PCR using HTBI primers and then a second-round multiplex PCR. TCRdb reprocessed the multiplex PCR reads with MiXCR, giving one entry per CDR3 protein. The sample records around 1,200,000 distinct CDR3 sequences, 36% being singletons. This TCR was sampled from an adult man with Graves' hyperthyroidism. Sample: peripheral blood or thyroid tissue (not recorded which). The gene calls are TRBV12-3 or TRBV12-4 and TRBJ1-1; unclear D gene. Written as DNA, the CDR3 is TGTGCCAGCATCGAAACCGGGGTGAGACCTGAAGCTTTCCTT. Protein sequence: CASIETGVRPEAFL.